The entry below gives a single TCR beta chain sequence along with its context. Sample time point: before trial treatment. Primers targeting TRAV and TRBV primed first-strand cDNA, covering alpha and beta chains. TCRs were amplified for roughly 20 PCR cycles with a constant-region primer and V-primer adapter. The mRNA which had been isolated was amplified by in vitro transcription. One entry per CDR3 protein, called by TCRdb with MiXCR from the reads. The table shows about 64,000 distinct CDR3 sequences, with approximately 26% occurring only once. The data originate from a study of low-dose radiotherapy and immunotherapy resistance in tumors. About the research overall: At a dose of 200 mg/m2, intravenous cyclophosphamide was given every two weeks, one day before radiation and immunotherapy. A dose of 300 mg of oral aspirin was taken by patients daily for four cycles from cycle 1 day 1.

Germline CDR1 and CDR2: SGHTA and FQGNSA. This CDR3 has 15 residues. V shed 3 bases and J shed 0 bases, with 12 bases lying between them. The source was PBMCs, collected before treatment. The gene calls are TRBV7-2 and TRBJ2-7; D might be TRBD2 (6 bases). The clonotype was recovered from a male donor with rectosigmoid adenocarcinoma. CDR3 amino acids: CASSFPEGPSYEQYF. The CDR3 bases are TGTGCCAGCAGCTTCCCGGAGGGCCCCTCCTACGAGCAGTACTTC. Complete variable domain (other parts from reference TRBV7-2 and TRBJ2-7): GAGVSQSPSNKVTEKGKDVELRCDPISGHTALYWYRQSLGQGLEFLIYFQGNSAPDKSGLPSDRFSAERTGGSVSTLTIQRTQQEDSAVYLCASSFPEGPSYEQYFGPGTRLTVT.